The following is a T cell receptor beta chain sequence with its context. Its antigen is unidentified. A much larger clone is a single base away; this may be a read error. Germline V gene sequence: CDR1 SQVTM, CDR2 ANQGSEA. CDR3 length equals 10 residues. These data belong to a study of blood T cells in healthy people across ages. Points from the study as a whole: The fall in TCR beta diversity per million T cells was roughly linear with age. Possibly, changes in expanded clonotypes were confounded because donor CMV status was unknown.

Sample-barcoded 5' priming and a J-beta primer mix drove a second PCR of roughly 7 to 11 cycles. Each TCR beta cDNA got a 12-nucleotide random molecular identifier. TCRdb independently ran MiXCR on the 5' RACE reads; one entry per CDR3 protein. The data show roughly 1,700,000 distinct CDR3 sequences, approximately 28% seen once. The chain employs TRBV29-1 and TRBJ2-1; D call uncertain. This receptor was obtained from a woman in her 30s in good health. Sequencing was carried out using blood. DNA of the CDR3: TGCGGCGTTCAAAACAATGAGCAGTTCTTC. Residues: CGVQNNEQFF.